This T cell receptor beta chain was recovered during a study of memory CD4+ T cells and cytomegalovirus serostatus. Single viable CD3+CD4+CD8-CD45RO+ cells were sorted as the memory CD4+ T cells. The protocol was immunoSEQ multiplex PCR, while the TCRdb copy is restricted to in-frame clones and leaves out a portion. The data contain about 75,000 clones, about 78% of them seen just once; the ten biggest clones take up 2% to 3%. The germline V gene has CDR1 KGHSH and CDR2 LQKENI. V was trimmed by 3 bases and J by 0 bases, leaving 14 bases between them. The CDR3 contains 16 residues. The chain carries TRBV18 and TRBJ1-1, with a tentative D call TRBD1 (6 bases). This clonotype originated in an adult in good health and CMV-seropositive. What was sequenced was memory CD4+ T cells from blood. This CDR3 is CASSPQQGRMNTEAFF. For the CDR3, the DNA is TGTGCCAGCTCACCTCAGCAGGGGAGAATGAACACTGAAGCTTTCTTT. Using reference TRBV18 and TRBJ1-1 for the parts outside the CDR3, the full variable domain is NAGVMQNPRHLVRRRGQEARLRCSPMKGHSHVYWYRQLPEEGLKFMVYLQKENIIDESGMPKERFSAEFPKEGPSILRIQQVVRGDSAAYFCASSPQQGRMNTEAFFGQGTRLTVV.